This T cell receptor (beta chain) came from a study of blood T cell repertoires in COVID-19. For the study at large: Samples of COVID-19 (acute and convalescent) were obtained from the United States, Italy and Spain. PBMCs, B-cell-depleted T cells, or T cells were the source of the cDNA or gDNA that made up the material.

Everyone who took part was roughly 18 to 89 years old, and they came from 20 to 25 US areas. In the original analysis: Reference gene primers were amplified, and this amplification served to estimate nucleated cell counts. TCRdb's table, derived via immunoSEQ multiplex PCR, lists solely in-frame clones and lacks some. From that table come the V and J calls and clone size; the DNA was used to work out D and trimming. The table shows roughly 200,000 clones, with 85% occurring only once. The V gene lost 5 bases and the J gene lost 2 bases, with 12 bases spanning the gap. Germline CDR1 MNHEY, CDR2 SVGAGI. The CDR3 extends over 14 amino acids. This clone has more than one count but fewer than ten.

The origin of this receptor is a man aged 35 to 55 who had recovered from COVID-19. Source material: PBMCs or T cells enriched from blood (not recorded which). V is TRBV6-5 and J is TRBJ2-5; D might be TRBD2 (6 bases). CDR3 protein: CASSQWRVQETQYF. In DNA form, the CDR3 reads TGTGCCAGCAGTCAATGGAGGGTTCAAGAGACCCAGTACTTC.